These 3 T cell receptor beta chains were sequenced from one sample in a study of blood T cell repertoires in COVID-19. Sequenced by immunoSEQ multiplex PCR; TCRdb stores in-frame clones only, minus some. This sample has 30,000 to 40,000 clones; about 86% occur once, and the top ten carry more than 5.5%. The specimen sequenced was peripheral blood. These receptors were obtained from a woman of 80 years or more with active or convalescent COVID-19.

The gene calls are TRBV19 and TRBJ2-2, with 15 bases aligning to TRBD2. The V gene end was trimmed by 5 bases and the J gene end by 4 bases; junction bases not matched to a gene: 11. Germline lookup yields CDR1 LNHDA and CDR2 SQIVND (reference sequence). The CDR3 is made up of 19 amino acids. The CDR3 sequence is CASSPRTSGRAAFTGELFF. For the CDR3, the DNA is TGTGCCAGTAGTCCAAGGACTAGCGGGAGGGCCGCGTTCACCGGGGAGCTGTTTTTT. The full variable domain, in which reference TRBV19 and TRBJ2-2 provide the parts outside the CDR3, is DGGITQSPKYLFRKEGQNVTLSCEQNLNHDAMYWYRQDPGQGLRLIYYSQIVNDFQKGDIAEGYSVSREKKESFPLTVTSAQKNPTAFYLCASSPRTSGRAAFTGELFFGEGSRLTVL.

This clone was seen more than once but under ten times. V gene TRBV7-9 combines with J gene TRBJ1-1, with D possibly being TRBD1 (5 bases). From germline, CDR1 is SEHNR and CDR2 FQNEAQ (reference sequence). Trimming removed 5 bases from V and 9 bases from J, with 13 bases in between. The CDR3 extends over 12 amino acids. The chain's CDR3 is CASSIGEPKAFF. The CDR3 coding sequence is TGTGCCAGCAGCATAGGGGAGCCCAAAGCTTTCTTT. Drawing the rest from reference TRBV7-9 and TRBJ1-1, the complete variable domain is DTGVSQNPRHKITKRGQNVTFRCDPISEHNRLYWYRQTLGQGPEFLTYFQNEAQLEKSRLLSDRFSAERPKGSFSTLEIQRTEQGDSAMYLCASSIGEPKAFFGQGTRLTVV.

The V call is TRBV2, the J call TRBJ2-2; 8 positions agree with TRBD2. The CDR3 length is 15 residues. CDR1 and CDR2 (germline): SNHLY, FYNNEI. V lost 7 bases, J lost 0 bases, and 4 bases stayed unmatched. This CDR3 reads CASKLTSANTGELFF. In nucleotides, the CDR3 is TGTGCCAGCAAGTTGACTAGCGCGAACACCGGGGAGCTGTTTTTT.